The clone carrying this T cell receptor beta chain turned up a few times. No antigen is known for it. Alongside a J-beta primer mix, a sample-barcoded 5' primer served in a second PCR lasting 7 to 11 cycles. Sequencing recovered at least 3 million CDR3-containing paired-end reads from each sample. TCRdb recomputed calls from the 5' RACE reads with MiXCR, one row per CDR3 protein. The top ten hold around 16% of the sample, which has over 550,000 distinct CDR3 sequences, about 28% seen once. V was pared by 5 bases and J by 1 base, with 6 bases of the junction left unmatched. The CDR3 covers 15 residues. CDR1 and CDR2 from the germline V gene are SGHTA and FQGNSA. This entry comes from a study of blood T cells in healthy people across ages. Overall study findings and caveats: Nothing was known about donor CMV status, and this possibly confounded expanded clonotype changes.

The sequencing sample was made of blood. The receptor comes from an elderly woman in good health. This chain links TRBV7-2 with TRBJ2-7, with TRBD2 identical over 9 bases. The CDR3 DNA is TGTGCCAGCAGCCCCCAGCGGGGGGTGTCCTACGAGCAGTACTTC. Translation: CASSPQRGVSYEQYF.